Listed below are T cell receptor beta chains from one sample, sequenced in a study of cytomegalovirus exposure and HLA in healthy donors. Only in-frame clones appear in the TCRdb table, and some are missing; sequencing was by immunoSEQ multiplex PCR. The sample records about 200,000 clones, approximately 86% being singletons. Sequenced material: PBMCs. The receptors shown here come from a woman under 40 in good health and CMV-seronegative. Both conserved end residues are part of each CDR3. D genes are given only for firm matches. Clone size, where shown, is once, few, many, or a class for clones that have expanded.

d_gene: .
abundance: few
j_gene: TRBJ2-3
v_gene: TRBV18
CDR3aa: CASSHGQTRTDTQYF
CDR3nt: TGTGCCAGCTCACACGGACAAACGCGCACAGATACGCAGTATTTT

d_gene: TRBD1
abundance: once
j_gene: TRBJ2-7
v_gene: TRBV19
CDR3aa: CASNRGIDSYEQYF
CDR3nt: TGTGCCAGCAACAGGGGGATCGACTCCTACGAGCAGTACTTC

d_gene: TRBD2
abundance: .
j_gene: TRBJ2-1
v_gene: TRBV6-6
CDR3aa: CASSYLIAGDGNEQFF
CDR3nt: TGTGCCAGCAGTTACCTCATAGCGGGGGACGGCAATGAGCAGTTCTTC

d_gene: TRBD2
abundance: few
j_gene: TRBJ2-1
v_gene: TRBV4-2
CDR3aa: CASSRLAGGDNNEQFF
CDR3nt: TGTGCCAGCAGCCGATTAGCGGGAGGGGATAACAATGAGCAGTTCTTC

d_gene: TRBD2
abundance: .
j_gene: TRBJ2-5
v_gene: TRBV29-1
CDR3aa: CSVEPGLAGVWETQYF
CDR3nt: TGCAGCGTTGAACCGGGACTAGCGGGAGTTTGGGAGACCCAGTACTTC

d_gene: .
abundance: .
j_gene: TRBJ2-3
v_gene: TRBV10-1
CDR3aa: CASSLGYSDTQYF
CDR3nt: TGCGCCAGCAGTCTCGGTTACTCAGATACGCAGTATTTT

d_gene: TRBD1
abundance: .
j_gene: TRBJ1-5
v_gene: TRBV9
CDR3aa: CASSVGTGGNQPQHF
CDR3nt: TGTGCCAGCAGCGTAGGGACAGGGGGCAATCAGCCCCAGCATTTT

d_gene: TRBD1
abundance: .
j_gene: TRBJ1-1
v_gene: TRBV10-3
CDR3aa: CAISTGDTEAFF
CDR3nt: TGTGCCATCAGTACAGGGGACACTGAAGCTTTCTTT

d_gene: .
abundance: .
j_gene: TRBJ1-2
v_gene: TRBV19
CDR3aa: CASADRSEVYTF
CDR3nt: TGTGCCAGTGCCGACAGGTCTGAGGTCTACACCTTC

d_gene: TRBD2
abundance: .
j_gene: TRBJ2-3
v_gene: TRBV5-1
CDR3aa: CASSQLLAKVDTQYF
CDR3nt: TGCGCCAGCAGCCAACTACTAGCGAAGGTGGATACGCAGTATTTT

d_gene: TRBD2
abundance: few
j_gene: TRBJ2-7
v_gene: TRBV6-5
CDR3aa: CASSYSGLAPYEQYF
CDR3nt: TGTGCCAGCAGTTACTCGGGACTAGCACCCTACGAGCAGTACTTC

d_gene: .
abundance: .
j_gene: TRBJ1-3
v_gene: TRBV28
CDR3aa: CASSFLADYSEGNTIYF
CDR3nt: TGTGCCAGCAGTTTTCTTGCGGACTATTCGGAAGGAAACACCATATATTTT

d_gene: TRBD1
abundance: .
j_gene: TRBJ1-2
v_gene: TRBV18
CDR3aa: CASSYRGLYGYTF
CDR3nt: TGTGCCAGCTCGTACAGGGGGCTCTATGGCTACACCTTC

d_gene: TRBD2
abundance: .
j_gene: TRBJ2-2
v_gene: TRBV27
CDR3aa: CASSSLAGGDTGELFF
CDR3nt: TGTGCCAGCAGTTCCCTAGCGGGAGGGGACACCGGGGAGCTGTTTTTT

d_gene: .
abundance: .
j_gene: TRBJ1-5
v_gene: TRBV28
CDR3aa: CASSTGNEPQHF
CDR3nt: TGTGCCAGCAGTACAGGGAACGAGCCCCAGCATTTT

d_gene: .
abundance: .
j_gene: TRBJ1-1
v_gene: TRBV11-1
CDR3aa: CASSLGSVQGWVKPEAFF
CDR3nt: TGTGCCAGCAGCTTAGGATCGGTTCAGGGGTGGGTCAAACCTGAAGCTTTCTTT

d_gene: .
abundance: few
j_gene: TRBJ2-5
v_gene: TRBV28
CDR3aa: CASTFTGLEETQYF
CDR3nt: TGTGCCAGCACCTTCACAGGTTTGGAAGAGACCCAGTACTTC

d_gene: .
abundance: .
j_gene: TRBJ2-2
v_gene: TRBV30
CDR3aa: CAWSVSTGELFF
CDR3nt: TGTGCCTGGAGCGTGAGTACCGGGGAGCTGTTTTTT

d_gene: .
abundance: .
j_gene: TRBJ2-3
v_gene: TRBV29-1
CDR3aa: CSVESQRRGNTQYF
CDR3nt: TGCAGCGTTGAGTCCCAGCGGAGGGGTAATACGCAGTATTTT

d_gene: .
abundance: .
j_gene: TRBJ1-1
v_gene: TRBV29-1
CDR3aa: CSARPTGNTEAFF
CDR3nt: TGCAGCGCCCGACCGACAGGGAACACTGAAGCTTTCTTT

d_gene: TRBD1
abundance: .
j_gene: TRBJ2-7
v_gene: TRBV2
CDR3aa: CATWDSSSYEQYF
CDR3nt: TGTGCCACCTGGGACAGTAGCTCCTACGAGCAGTACTTC

d_gene: .
abundance: .
j_gene: TRBJ2-2
v_gene: TRBV5-5
CDR3aa: CASSLLGQANTGELFF
CDR3nt: TGTGCCAGCAGCTTACTTGGGCAGGCCAACACCGGGGAGCTGTTTTTT

d_gene: .
abundance: .
j_gene: TRBJ2-1
v_gene: TRBV29-1
CDR3aa: CSVPKGGFPLDEQFF
CDR3nt: TGCAGCGTCCCAAAGGGCGGGTTCCCTTTGGATGAGCAGTTCTTC

d_gene: .
abundance: .
j_gene: TRBJ1-1
v_gene: TRBV27
CDR3aa: CASSFSRGVGSDTEAFF
CDR3nt: TGTGCCAGCAGTTTCTCCCGGGGGGTGGGTTCGGACACTGAAGCTTTCTTT

d_gene: TRBD2
abundance: .
j_gene: TRBJ2-1
v_gene: TRBV19
CDR3aa: CASGGLADTYNEQFF
CDR3nt: TGTGCCAGTGGAGGACTAGCGGATACCTACAATGAGCAGTTCTTC

d_gene: TRBD2
abundance: .
j_gene: TRBJ2-1
v_gene: TRBV5-1
CDR3aa: CASSLTSGANNEQFF
CDR3nt: TGCGCCAGCAGCTTGACTAGCGGGGCAAACAATGAGCAGTTCTTC

d_gene: TRBD2
abundance: .
j_gene: TRBJ2-3
v_gene: TRBV4-2
CDR3aa: CASSHPLAGGNTDTQYF
CDR3nt: TGTGCCAGCAGCCACCCCTTAGCGGGGGGGAACACAGATACGCAGTATTTT

d_gene: .
abundance: .
j_gene: TRBJ1-5
v_gene: TRBV6-5
CDR3aa: CASSPQGGGNQPQHF
CDR3nt: TGTGCCAGCAGTCCACAGGGTGGCGGCAATCAGCCCCAGCATTTT

d_gene: TRBD2
abundance: .
j_gene: TRBJ2-5
v_gene: TRBV5-1
CDR3aa: CASSLRLAEYQETQYF
CDR3nt: TGCGCCAGCAGCTTGCGACTAGCGGAGTACCAAGAGACCCAGTACTTC

d_gene: .
abundance: .
j_gene: TRBJ1-5
v_gene: TRBV6-1
CDR3aa: CASKGPRQGQPQHF
CDR3nt: TGTGCCAGCAAGGGCCCCCGGCAGGGCCAGCCCCAGCATTTT

d_gene: .
abundance: .
j_gene: TRBJ2-7
v_gene: TRBV6-5
CDR3aa: CASSRLTSDEQYF
CDR3nt: TGTGCCAGCAGCCGCTTGACTAGTGACGAGCAGTACTTC